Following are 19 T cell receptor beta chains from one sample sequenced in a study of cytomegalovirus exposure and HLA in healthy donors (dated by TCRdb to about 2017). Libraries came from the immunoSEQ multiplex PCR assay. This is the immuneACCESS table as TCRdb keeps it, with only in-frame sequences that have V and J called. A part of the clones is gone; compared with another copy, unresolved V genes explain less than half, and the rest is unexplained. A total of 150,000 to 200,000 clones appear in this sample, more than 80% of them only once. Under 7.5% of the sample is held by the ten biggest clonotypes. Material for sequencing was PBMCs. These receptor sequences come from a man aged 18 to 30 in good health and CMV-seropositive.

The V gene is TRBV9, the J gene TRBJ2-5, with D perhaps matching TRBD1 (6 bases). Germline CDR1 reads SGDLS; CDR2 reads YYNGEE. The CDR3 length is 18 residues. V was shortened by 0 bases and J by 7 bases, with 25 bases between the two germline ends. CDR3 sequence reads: CASSVDGQGLGNEGTQYF. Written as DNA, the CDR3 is TGTGCCAGCAGCGTAGACGGCCAGGGGTTAGGGAACGAGGGGACCCAGTACTTC.

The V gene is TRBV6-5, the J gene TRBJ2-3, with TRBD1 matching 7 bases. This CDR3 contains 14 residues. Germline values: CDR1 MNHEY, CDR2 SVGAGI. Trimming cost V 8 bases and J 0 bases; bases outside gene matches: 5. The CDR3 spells CASATGVSTDTQYF. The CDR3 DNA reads TGTGCCAGCGCCACAGGGGTTAGCACAGATACGCAGTATTTT.

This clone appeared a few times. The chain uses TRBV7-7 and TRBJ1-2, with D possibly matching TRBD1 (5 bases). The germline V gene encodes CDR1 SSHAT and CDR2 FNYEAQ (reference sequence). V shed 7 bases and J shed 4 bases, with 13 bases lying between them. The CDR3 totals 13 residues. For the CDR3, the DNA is TGTGCCAGCATCAAAGGGGTTGGCTATGGCTACACCTTC. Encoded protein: CASIKGVGYGYTF.

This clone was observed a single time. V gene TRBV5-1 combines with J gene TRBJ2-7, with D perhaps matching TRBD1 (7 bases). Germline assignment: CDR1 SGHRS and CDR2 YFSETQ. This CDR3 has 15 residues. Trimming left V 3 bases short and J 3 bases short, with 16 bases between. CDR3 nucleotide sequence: TGCGCCAGCAGCTCGGTAGGCAGGGGGGACTACGAGCAGTACTTC. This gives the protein CASSSVGRGDYEQYF.

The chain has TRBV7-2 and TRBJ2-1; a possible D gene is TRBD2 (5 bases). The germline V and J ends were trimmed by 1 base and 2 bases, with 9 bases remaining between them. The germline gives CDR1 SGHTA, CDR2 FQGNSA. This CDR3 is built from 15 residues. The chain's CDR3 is CASSLVRGTYNEQFF. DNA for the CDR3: TGTGCCAGCAGCTTAGTCCGGGGAACCTACAATGAGCAGTTCTTC.

The CDR3 loop reads CAWRQAREKAFF. The CDR3 DNA follows: TGTGCCTGGAGGCAAGCTAGGGAGAAAGCTTTCTTT. The chain combines TRBV30 with TRBJ1-1; D remains unclear. CDR1 GTSNPN and CDR2 SVGIG come from the germline V gene (reference sequence). V shed 3 bases and J shed 9 bases, with 14 bases lying between them. The CDR3 covers 12 residues.

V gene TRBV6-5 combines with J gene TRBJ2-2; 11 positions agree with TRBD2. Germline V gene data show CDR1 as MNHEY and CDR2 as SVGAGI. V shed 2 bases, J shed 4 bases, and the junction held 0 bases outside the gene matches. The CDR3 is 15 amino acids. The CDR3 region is CASSYTSGGTGELFF. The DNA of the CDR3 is TGTGCCAGCAGTTACACTAGCGGGGGCACCGGGGAGCTGTTTTTT.

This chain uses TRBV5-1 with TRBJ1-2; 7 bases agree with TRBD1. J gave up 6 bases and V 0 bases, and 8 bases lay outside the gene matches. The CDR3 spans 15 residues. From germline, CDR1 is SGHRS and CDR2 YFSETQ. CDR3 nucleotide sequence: TGCGCCAGCAGCTTGGGTAGGGGGCAGGGTGATGGCTACACCTTC. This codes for CASSLGRGQGDGYTF.

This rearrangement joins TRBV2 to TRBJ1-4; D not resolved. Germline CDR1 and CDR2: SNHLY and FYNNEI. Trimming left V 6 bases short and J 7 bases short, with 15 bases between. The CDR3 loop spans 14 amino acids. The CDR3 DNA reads TGTGCCAGCAGGACGAGGGTCGACGGTGAAAAACTGTTTTTT. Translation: CASRTRVDGEKLFF.

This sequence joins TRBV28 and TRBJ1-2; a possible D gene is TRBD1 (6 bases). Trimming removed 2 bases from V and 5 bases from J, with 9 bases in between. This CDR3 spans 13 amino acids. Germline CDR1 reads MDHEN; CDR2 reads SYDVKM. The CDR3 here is CASSLRGAYGYTF. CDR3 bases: TGTGCCAGCAGTTTACGGGGGGCTTATGGCTACACCTTC.

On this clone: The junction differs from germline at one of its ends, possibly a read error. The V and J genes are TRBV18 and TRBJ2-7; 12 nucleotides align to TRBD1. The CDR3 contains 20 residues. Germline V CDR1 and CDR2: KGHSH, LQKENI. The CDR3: CASSPLSGTGGGQASSEQYF. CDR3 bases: TGTGCCAGCTCACCACTTTCCGGGACAGGGGGCGGGCAGGCCTCCTCCGAGCAGTACTTC.

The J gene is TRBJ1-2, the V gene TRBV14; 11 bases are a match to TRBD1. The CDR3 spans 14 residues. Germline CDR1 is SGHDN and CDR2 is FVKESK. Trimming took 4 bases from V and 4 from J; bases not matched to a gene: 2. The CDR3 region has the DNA TGTGCCAGCAGCCGGACAGGGGGCAGCTATGGCTACACCTTC. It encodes CASSRTGGSYGYTF.

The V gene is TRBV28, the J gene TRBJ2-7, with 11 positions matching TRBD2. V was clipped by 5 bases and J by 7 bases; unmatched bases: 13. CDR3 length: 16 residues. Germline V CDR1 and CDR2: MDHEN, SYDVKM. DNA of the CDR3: TGTGCCAGCAGTCTCCCGTCGGGACTAGCGGCGACGGAGCAGTACTTC. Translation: CASSLPSGLAATEQYF.

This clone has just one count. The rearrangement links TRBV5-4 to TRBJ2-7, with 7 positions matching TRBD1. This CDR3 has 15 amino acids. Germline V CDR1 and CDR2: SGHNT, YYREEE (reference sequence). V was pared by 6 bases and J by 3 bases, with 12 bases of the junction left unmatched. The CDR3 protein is CASTKGGGLGYEQYF. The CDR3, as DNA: TGTGCCAGCACGAAAGGGGGCGGTCTAGGCTACGAGCAGTACTTC.

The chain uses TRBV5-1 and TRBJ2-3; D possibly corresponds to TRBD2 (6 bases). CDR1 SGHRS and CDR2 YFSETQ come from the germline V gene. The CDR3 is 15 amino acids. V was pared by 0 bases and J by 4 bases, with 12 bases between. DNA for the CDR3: TGCGCCAGCAGCTTGGCCTGGGAGGTCTCAGATACGCAGTATTTT. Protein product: CASSLAWEVSDTQYF.

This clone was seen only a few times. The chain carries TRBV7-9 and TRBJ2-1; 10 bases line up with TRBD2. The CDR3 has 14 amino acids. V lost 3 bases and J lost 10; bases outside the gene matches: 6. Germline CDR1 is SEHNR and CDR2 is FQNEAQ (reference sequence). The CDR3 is CASSLASGSREQFF. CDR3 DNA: TGTGCCAGCAGCTTGGCTAGCGGGAGCCGGGAGCAGTTCTTC.

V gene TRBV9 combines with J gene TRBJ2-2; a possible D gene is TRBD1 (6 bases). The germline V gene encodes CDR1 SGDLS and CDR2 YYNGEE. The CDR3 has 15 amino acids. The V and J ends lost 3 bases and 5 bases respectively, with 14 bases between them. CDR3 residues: CASSATGGGTGELFF. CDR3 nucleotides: TGTGCCAGCAGCGCGACAGGAGGTGGGACCGGGGAGCTGTTTTTT.

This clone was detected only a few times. The CDR3 nucleotides are TGTGCCAGCAGCGGGGTCCGGGGGGCTCGAAGTAAGACAGATACGCAGTATTTT. Its protein is CASSGVRGARSKTDTQYF. The V gene is TRBV7-2, the J gene TRBJ2-3; D may be TRBD2 (7 bases). The CDR3 runs 18 residues. Trimming took 5 bases from V and 3 from J, leaving 24 bases between them. The germline gives CDR1 SGHTA, CDR2 FQGNSA.

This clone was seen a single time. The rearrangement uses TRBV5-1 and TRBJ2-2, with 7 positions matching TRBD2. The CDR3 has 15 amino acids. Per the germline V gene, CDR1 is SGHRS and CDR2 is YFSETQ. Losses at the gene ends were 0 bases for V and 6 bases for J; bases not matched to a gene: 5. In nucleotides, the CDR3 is TGCGCCAGCAGCTTGGACGGCCGGGAGGCCGGGGAGCTGTTTTTT. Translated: CASSLDGREAGELFF.